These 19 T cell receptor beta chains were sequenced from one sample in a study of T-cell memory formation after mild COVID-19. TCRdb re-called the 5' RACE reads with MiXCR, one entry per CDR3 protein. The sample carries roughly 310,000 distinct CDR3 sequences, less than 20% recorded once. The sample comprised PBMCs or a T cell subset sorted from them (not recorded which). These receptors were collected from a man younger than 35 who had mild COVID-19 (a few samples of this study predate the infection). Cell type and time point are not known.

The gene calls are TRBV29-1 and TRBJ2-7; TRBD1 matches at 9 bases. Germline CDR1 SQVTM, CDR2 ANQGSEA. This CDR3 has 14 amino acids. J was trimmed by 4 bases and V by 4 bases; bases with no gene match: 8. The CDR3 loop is CSVVVGTGLYEQYF. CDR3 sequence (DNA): TGCAGCGTTGTCGTCGGGACAGGGTTGTACGAGCAGTACTTC.

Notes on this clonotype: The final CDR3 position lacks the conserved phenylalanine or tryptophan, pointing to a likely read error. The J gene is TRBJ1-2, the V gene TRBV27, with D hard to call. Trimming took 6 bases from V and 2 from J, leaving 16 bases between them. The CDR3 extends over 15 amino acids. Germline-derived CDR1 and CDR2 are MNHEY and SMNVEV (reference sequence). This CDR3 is CASSTDGVGNYGYTL. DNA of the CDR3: TGTGCCAGCAGCACCGACGGGGTAGGGAACTATGGCTACACCTTA.

CDR3 sequence reads: CASSLASLAVPLEQYF. In nucleotides, the CDR3 is TGCGCCAGCAGCTTGGCTTCGCTAGCGGTACCCCTGGAGCAGTACTTC. The chain couples TRBV5-1 to TRBJ2-7; 7 bases are a match to TRBD2. Germline values: CDR1 SGHRS, CDR2 YFSETQ. CDR3 size: 16 residues. Unmatched junction bases numbered 13, after V lost 0 bases and J lost 7 bases.

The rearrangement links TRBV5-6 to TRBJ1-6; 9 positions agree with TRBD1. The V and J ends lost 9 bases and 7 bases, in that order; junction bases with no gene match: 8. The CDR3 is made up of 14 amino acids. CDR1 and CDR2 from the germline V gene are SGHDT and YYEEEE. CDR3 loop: CATARGTGNSPLHF. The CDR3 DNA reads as TGTGCCACAGCTAGAGGGACAGGGAATTCACCCCTCCACTTT.

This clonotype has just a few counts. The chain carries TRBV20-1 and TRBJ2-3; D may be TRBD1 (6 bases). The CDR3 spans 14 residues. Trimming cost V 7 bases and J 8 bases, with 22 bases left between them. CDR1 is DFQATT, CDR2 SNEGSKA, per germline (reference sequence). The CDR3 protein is CSVLVMTGLSTQYF. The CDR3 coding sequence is TGCAGTGTTTTAGTTATGACAGGTCTCTCTACGCAGTATTTT.

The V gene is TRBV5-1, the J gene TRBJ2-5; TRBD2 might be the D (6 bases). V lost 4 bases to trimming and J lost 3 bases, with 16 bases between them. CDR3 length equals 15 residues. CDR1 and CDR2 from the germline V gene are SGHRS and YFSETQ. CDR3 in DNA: TGCGCCAGCAGCCCGACCGGGGGACCAGAAGAGACCCAGTACTTC. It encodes CASSPTGGPEETQYF.

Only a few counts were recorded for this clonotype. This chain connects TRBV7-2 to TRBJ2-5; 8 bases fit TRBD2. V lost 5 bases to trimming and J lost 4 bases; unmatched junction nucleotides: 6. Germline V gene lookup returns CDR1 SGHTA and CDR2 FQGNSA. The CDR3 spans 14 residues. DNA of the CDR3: TGTGCCAGCAGCCCTCGGGGGGGCCTAGAGACCCAGTACTTC. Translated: CASSPRGGLETQYF.

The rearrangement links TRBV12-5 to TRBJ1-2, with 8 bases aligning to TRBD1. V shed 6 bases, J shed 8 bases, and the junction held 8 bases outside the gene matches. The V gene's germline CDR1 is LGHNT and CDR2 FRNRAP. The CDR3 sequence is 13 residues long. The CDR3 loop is CASGDREVKGYTF. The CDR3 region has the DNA TGTGCTAGTGGGGACAGGGAGGTGAAAGGCTACACCTTC.

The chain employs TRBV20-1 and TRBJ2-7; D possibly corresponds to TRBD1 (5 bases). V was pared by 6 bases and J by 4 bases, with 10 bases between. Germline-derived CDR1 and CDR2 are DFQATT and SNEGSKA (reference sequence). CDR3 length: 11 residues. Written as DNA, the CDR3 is TGCAGTGCAGGGGCTTTATACGAGCAGTACGTC. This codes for CSAGALYEQYV.

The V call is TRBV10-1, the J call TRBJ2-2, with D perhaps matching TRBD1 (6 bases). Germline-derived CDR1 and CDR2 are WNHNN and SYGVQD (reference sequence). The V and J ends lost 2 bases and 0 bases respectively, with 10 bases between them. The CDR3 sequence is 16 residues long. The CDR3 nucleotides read TGCGCCAGCAGTGAGGGGACAACAACGAACACCGGGGAGCTGTTTTTT. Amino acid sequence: CASSEGTTTNTGELFF.

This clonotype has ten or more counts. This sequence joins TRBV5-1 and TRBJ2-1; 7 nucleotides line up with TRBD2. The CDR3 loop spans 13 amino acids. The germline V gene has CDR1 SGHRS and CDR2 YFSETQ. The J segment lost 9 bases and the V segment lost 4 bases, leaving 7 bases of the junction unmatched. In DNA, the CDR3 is TGCGCCAGCAGCCACAGCGGGGCTTCTGAGCAGTTCTTC. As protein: CASSHSGASEQFF.

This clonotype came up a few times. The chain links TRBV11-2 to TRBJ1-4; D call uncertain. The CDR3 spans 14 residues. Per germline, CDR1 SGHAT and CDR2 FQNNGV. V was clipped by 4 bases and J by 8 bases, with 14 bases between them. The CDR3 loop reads CASSYRRGLEKLFF. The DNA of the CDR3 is TGTGCCAGCAGCTACCGAAGAGGTTTAGAAAAACTGTTTTTT. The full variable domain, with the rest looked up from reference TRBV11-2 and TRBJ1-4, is EAGVAQSPRYKIIEKRQSVAFWCNPISGHATLYWYQQILGQGPKLLIQFQNNGVVDDSQLPKDRFSAERLKGVDSTLKIQPAKLEDSAVYLCASSYRRGLEKLFFGSGTQLSVL.

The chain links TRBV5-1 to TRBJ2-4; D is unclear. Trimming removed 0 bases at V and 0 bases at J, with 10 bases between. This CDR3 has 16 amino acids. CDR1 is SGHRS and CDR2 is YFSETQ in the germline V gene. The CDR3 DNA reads TGCGCCAGCAGCTTGGTAGGTGGCCTAGCCAAAAACATTCAGTACTTC. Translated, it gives CASSLVGGLAKNIQYF.

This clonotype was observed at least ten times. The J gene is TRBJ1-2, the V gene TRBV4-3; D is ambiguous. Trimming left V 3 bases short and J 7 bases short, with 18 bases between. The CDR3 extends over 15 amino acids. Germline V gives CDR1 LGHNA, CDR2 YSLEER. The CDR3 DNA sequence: TGCGCCAGCAGCCACCCGGGAGGTAGCGGATCTGGCTACACCTTC. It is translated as CASSHPGGSGSGYTF.

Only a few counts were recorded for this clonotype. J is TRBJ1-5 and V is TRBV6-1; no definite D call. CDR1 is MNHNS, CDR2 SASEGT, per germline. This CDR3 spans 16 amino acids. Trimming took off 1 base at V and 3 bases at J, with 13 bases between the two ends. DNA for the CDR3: TGTGCCAGCAGTGAAGGCGTAGGGCCTCTCAATCAGCCCCAGCATTTT. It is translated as CASSEGVGPLNQPQHF.

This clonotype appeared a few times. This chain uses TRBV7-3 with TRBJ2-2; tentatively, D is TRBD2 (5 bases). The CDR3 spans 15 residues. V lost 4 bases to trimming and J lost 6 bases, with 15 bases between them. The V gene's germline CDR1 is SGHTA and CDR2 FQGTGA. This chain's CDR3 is CASSSTRDRAGELFF. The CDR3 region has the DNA TGTGCCAGCAGCTCGACCCGGGATAGGGCCGGGGAGCTGTTTTTT.

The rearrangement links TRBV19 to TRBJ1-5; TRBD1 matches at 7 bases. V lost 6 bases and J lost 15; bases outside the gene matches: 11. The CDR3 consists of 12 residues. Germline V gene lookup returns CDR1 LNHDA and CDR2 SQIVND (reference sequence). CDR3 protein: CASSWTGGRRHF. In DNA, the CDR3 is TGTGCCAGTAGCTGGACAGGAGGGAGACGGCATTTT.

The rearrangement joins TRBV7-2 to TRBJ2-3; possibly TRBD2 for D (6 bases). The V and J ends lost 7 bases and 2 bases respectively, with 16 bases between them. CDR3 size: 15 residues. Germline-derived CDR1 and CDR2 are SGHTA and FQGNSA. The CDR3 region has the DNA TGTGCCAGCAACTACGGGGGATACTACACAGATACGCAGTATTTT. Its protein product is CASNYGGYYTDTQYF.

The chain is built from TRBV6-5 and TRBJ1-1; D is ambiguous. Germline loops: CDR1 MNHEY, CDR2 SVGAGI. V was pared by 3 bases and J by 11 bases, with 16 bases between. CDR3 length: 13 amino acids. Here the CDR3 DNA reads TGTGCCAGCAGTTATCCCGGCGTACCCGTGGCTTTCTTT. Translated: CASSYPGVPVAFF.